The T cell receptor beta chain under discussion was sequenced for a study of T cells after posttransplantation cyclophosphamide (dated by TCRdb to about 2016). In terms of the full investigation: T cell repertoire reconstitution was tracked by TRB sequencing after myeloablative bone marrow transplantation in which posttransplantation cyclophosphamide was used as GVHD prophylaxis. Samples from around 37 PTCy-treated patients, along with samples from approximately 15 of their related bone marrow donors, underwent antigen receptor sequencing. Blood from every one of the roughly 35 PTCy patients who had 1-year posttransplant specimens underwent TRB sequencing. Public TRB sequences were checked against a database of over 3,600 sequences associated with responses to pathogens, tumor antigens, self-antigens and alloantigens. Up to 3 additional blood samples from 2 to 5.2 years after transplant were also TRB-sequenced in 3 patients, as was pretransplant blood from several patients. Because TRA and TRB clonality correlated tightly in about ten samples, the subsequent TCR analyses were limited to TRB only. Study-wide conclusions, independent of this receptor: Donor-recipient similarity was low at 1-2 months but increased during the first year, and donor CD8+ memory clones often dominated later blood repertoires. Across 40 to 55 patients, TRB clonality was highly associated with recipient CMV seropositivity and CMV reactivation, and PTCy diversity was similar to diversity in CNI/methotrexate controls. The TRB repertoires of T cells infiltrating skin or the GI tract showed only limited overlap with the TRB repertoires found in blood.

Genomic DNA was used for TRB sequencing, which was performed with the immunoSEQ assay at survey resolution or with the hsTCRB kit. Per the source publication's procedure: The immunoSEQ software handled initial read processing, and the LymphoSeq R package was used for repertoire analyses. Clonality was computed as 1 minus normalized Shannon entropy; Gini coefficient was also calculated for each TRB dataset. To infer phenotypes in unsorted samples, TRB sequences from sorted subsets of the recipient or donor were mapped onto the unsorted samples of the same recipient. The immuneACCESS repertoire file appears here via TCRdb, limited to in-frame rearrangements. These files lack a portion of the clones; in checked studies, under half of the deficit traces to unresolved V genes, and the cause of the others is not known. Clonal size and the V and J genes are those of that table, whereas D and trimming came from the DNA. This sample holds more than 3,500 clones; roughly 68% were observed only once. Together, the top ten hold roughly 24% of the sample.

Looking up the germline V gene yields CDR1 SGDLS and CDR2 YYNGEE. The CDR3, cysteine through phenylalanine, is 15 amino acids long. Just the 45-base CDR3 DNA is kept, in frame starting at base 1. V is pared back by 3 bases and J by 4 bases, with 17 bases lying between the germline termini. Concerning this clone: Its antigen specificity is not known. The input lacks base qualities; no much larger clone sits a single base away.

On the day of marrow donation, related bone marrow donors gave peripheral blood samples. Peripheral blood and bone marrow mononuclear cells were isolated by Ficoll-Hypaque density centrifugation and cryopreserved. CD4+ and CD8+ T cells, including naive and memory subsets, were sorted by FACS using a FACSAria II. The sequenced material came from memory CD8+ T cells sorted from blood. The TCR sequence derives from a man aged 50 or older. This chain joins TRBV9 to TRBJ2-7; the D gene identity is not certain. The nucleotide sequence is TGTGCCAGCAGCGCCCAGGCTACGACAATATACGAGCAGTACTTC. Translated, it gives CASSAQATTIYEQYF.